What follows describes a single TCR beta chain. As handled by the study authors: Reference gene primer amplification gave estimated nucleated cell counts. Profiled with immunoSEQ multiplex PCR; TCRdb holds only in-frame clones, not every one. From that table come the V and J calls and clone size; the DNA was used to work out D and trimming. The sample yields some 100,000 clones, 86% seen once. The CDR3 has 13 residues. The junction had 6 bases not matched to a gene; V was cut back by 4 bases and J by 8 bases. This sample was taken from a study of blood T cell repertoires in COVID-19. The overall study: The United States, Italy and Spain provided the acute and convalescent COVID-19 samples. Nucleic acid was either cDNA or gDNA, and it came from T cells, B-cell-depleted T cells, or PBMCs.

This chain uses TRBV12-3 or TRBV12-4 with TRBJ1-2, with 8 bases that match TRBD1. The sample comprised peripheral blood. This clonotype was obtained from a human donor in a cohort sampled during active COVID-19. CDR3 region: CASSSGQGRGYTF. Written as DNA, the CDR3 is TGTGCCAGCAGTTCCGGACAGGGCCGAGGCTACACCTTC.